This T cell receptor (beta chain) derives from a study of patients and donors after allogeneic stem cell transplantation (dated by TCRdb to 2018 to 2021). The library came from RT-PCR. Sequencer: NextSeq 550. In-frame beta chains were kept once TCRdb had trimmed the public reads at Q25 with fastp and called clones with MiXCR. Duplicate CDR3 protein sequences are folded into a single record with the most common DNA and genes. The sample table contains 20,000 to 30,000 distinct CDR3 sequences; only one count was recorded for 35% to 45% of them. The ten largest clonotypes hold around 78% of the sample. With regard to this clonotype: The specificity of this receptor is unknown. Base qualities are not provided; no much larger clone lies one nucleotide away.

Measured from the cysteine to the phenylalanine, the CDR3 is 15 residues long. Only CDR3 DNA is held: 45 bases, read in frame from base 1. Reading the germline V gene gives CDR1 LGHNT and CDR2 FRNRAP. V is cut by 7 bases and J by 4 bases, and the space between the germline ends is 17 bases. This clonotype originated in a human donor who was either an allogeneic HSCT recipient or a stem cell or donor lymphocyte infusion donor (not recorded which). It is not recorded whose cells these are; they may come from a transplant donor. The sequenced material came from blood, either unsorted or a sorted T cell fraction (not recorded which). This sequence uses TRBV12-5 and TRBJ1-5, with TRBD1 tentatively as D gene (5 bases match). DNA sequence: TGTGCTAGTGCCGGGGACCGGCCCAGAAATCAGCCCCAGCATTTT. It codes for CASAGDRPRNQPQHF.